A selection of T cell receptor beta chains follows, all from one sample in a study of blood T cell repertoires in COVID-19. The repertoire was sequenced with immunoSEQ multiplex PCR; TCRdb's copy has only in-frame clones and lacks some. The sample lists about 370,000 clones, 87% occurring once. The sequenced material came from peripheral blood. These receptors originate from a woman between 25 and 40 years old with COVID-19, enrolled during active disease. Both conserved end residues are part of each CDR3. D genes are given only for firm matches. Size tells how often a clone was seen (once, few, many) or the class of an expanded clone, and some rows leave it out.

clone size	V gene	D gene	J gene	CDR3 DNA	CDR3 protein
NA	TRBV2	NA	TRBJ2-7	TGTGCCAGCAGTGATAGCATGGCTTTCTACGAGCAGTACTTC	CASSDSMAFYEQYF
NA	TRBV5-1	NA	TRBJ1-2	TGCGCCAGCAGCTTCAACAGGATGAACTATGGCTACACCTTC	CASSFNRMNYGYTF
NA	TRBV5-1	TRBD2	TRBJ2-2	TGCGCCAGCAGCCCCGGCGATAGCGGGAGGAACACCGGGGAGCTGTTTTTT	CASSPGDSGRNTGELFF
NA	TRBV7-3	NA	TRBJ2-1	TGTGCCAGCAGCTTCGATCAGGGAGGACACAATGAGCAGTTCTTC	CASSFDQGGHNEQFF
once	TRBV29-1	TRBD2	TRBJ2-1	TGCAGCGTTGAAATTAGCGGGAATGAGCAGTTCTTC	CSVEISGNEQFF
NA	TRBV28	NA	TRBJ2-1	TGTGCCAGCAGCTTTAGCGGTTACAATGAGCAGTTCTTC	CASSFSGYNEQFF
NA	TRBV2	NA	TRBJ1-3	TGTGCCAGCAGCCTGACAGTAGGAAACACCATATATTTT	CASSLTVGNTIYF
NA	TRBV19	NA	TRBJ1-2	TGTGCCAGTAGTTCGACCGACAGTCACTATGGCTACACCTTC	CASSSTDSHYGYTF
NA	TRBV2	TRBD1	TRBJ2-5	TGTGCCAGCAGTCCTGAAGGACAGGGGGGGACCCAGTACTTC	CASSPEGQGGTQYF
NA	TRBV3-1/TRBV3-2	NA	TRBJ1-1	TGTGCCAGCACCTTAGGTCGGCGACTGACTGAAGCTTTCTTT	CASTLGRRLTEAFF
NA	TRBV4-2	TRBD1	TRBJ2-3	TGTGCCAGCAGCCCGGACAGGGCAACGCAGTATTTT	CASSPDRATQYF
NA	TRBV5-1	NA	TRBJ1-2	TGCGCCAGCAGCCTATCCGGAGATGGCTACACCTTC	CASSLSGDGYTF
NA	TRBV6-5	NA	TRBJ1-6	TGTGCCAGCAGTCCCAGGGGCCTTAATAATTCACCCCTCCACTTT	CASSPRGLNNSPLHF